A selection of T cell receptor beta chains follows, all from one sample in a study of blood T cell repertoires in COVID-19. Assay used: immunoSEQ multiplex PCR; TCRdb lists only in-frame clones, some missing. Among some 150,000 clones listed, around 90% were seen once. Sequencing input: peripheral blood. The source is a man aged 45-65 years with acute or convalescent COVID-19. Both conserved end residues are part of each CDR3. D genes are given only for firm matches. Clone sizes are given selectively: once, few, many, or a class where the clone is expanded.

v_call	d_call	j_call	clone_size	cdr3_nt	cdr3_aa
TRBV28	.	TRBJ2-3	.	TGTGCCAGCATCGGGCGGGAAGGAGATACGCAGTATTTT	CASIGREGDTQYF
TRBV4-1	.	TRBJ1-5	few	TGCGCCAGCAGCCAAGGAAGGCCGGGGATGCGCAATCAGCCCCAGCATTTT	CASSQGRPGMRNQPQHF
TRBV27	.	TRBJ1-6	.	TGTGCCAGCAGTTACCAAAGTCCGGATTCACCCCTCCACTTT	CASSYQSPDSPLHF
TRBV18	.	TRBJ1-5	.	TGTGCCAGCTCACCCCGTCCGCCTAGCAGGGAGGATCAGCCCCAGCATTTT	CASSPRPPSREDQPQHF
TRBV7-9	.	TRBJ2-3	.	TGTGCCAGCAGCCGGACTGATACGCAGTATTTT	CASSRTDTQYF
TRBV4-3	TRBD2	TRBJ2-3	.	TGCGCCAGCAGCCAAGATGGGGGGGGGAGCACAGATACGCAGTATTTT	CASSQDGGGSTDTQYF
TRBV7-9	.	TRBJ1-4	.	TGTGCCAGCAGTTCCCAGGGAATAACTAATGAAAAACTGTTTTTT	CASSSQGITNEKLFF
TRBV9	TRBD2	TRBJ2-3	.	TGTGCCAGCAGCGTATTGGGACTAGCGGGCACAGATACGCAGTATTTT	CASSVLGLAGTDTQYF
TRBV2	.	TRBJ1-5	.	TGTGCCAGCAGTGTGTCCCTAGGCAATCAGCCCCAGCATTTT	CASSVSLGNQPQHF
TRBV5-1	.	TRBJ2-5	.	TGCGCCAGCAGCTCCCTACACAGGGGGGGAAAAGAGACCCAGTACTTC	CASSSLHRGGKETQYF
TRBV11-2	TRBD2	TRBJ2-1	.	TGTGCCAGCAGCTTAGCCCCCTCCGGGACTAGGGGCTACAATGAGCAGTTCTTC	CASSLAPSGTRGYNEQFF
TRBV9	.	TRBJ2-2	.	TGTGCCAGCAGCGGCAGAGGCGGGAAGGGGACCGGGGAGCTGTTTTTT	CASSGRGGKGTGELFF
TRBV5-4	TRBD1	TRBJ1-1	few	TGTGCCAGCAGCGTCTCCGGGACAGGGGGCACTGAAGCTTTCTTT	CASSVSGTGGTEAFF
TRBV3-1/TRBV3-2	TRBD1	TRBJ1-4	.	TGTGCCAGCAGCCATCGGACAGGGGGCAGTGAAAAACTGTTTTTT	CASSHRTGGSEKLFF
TRBV18	.	TRBJ1-1	.	TGTGCCAGCTCACCGACTTCGGGGGTGAACACTGAAGCTTTCTTT	CASSPTSGVNTEAFF
TRBV15	TRBD2	TRBJ2-1	.	TGTGCCACCAGCAGGGCTTCTACTAGCGGGAATCTGTTCTTC	CATSRASTSGNLFF
TRBV29-1	TRBD2	TRBJ2-3	.	TGCAGCGGGACTAGCGGTACCACAGATACGCAGTATTTT	CSGTSGTTDTQYF
TRBV23-1	TRBD1	TRBJ1-1	once	TGCGCCAGCAGTCAGCGGGGACAGGGTGCCACTGAAGCTTTCTTT	CASSQRGQGATEAFF
TRBV9	.	TRBJ1-5	once	TGTGCCAGCAGCACTACGATAGGCCAGCCCCAGCATTTT	CASSTTIGQPQHF
TRBV11-1	TRBD1	TRBJ2-1	.	TGTGCCAGCAGCTCGGCCGGGACAGGGGGCATGTATGAGCAGTTCTTC	CASSSAGTGGMYEQFF
TRBV7-2	.	TRBJ2-7	.	TGTGCCAGCAGCCCCCAGGTCGGGAGTGAATACGAGCAGTACTTC	CASSPQVGSEYEQYF
TRBV29-1	.	TRBJ2-1	.	TGCAGCGCCAACACGAGGGCGCGGTTTCGGTTCTTC	CSANTRARFRFF
TRBV19	TRBD2	TRBJ2-1	.	TGTGCCAGTAGTATTCGGTTAGCGGGAAATTCCAATGAGCAGTTCTTC	CASSIRLAGNSNEQFF
TRBV28	.	TRBJ1-5	.	TGTGCCAGCAGCCCCCCCGGCGGGGACAATCAGCCCCAGCATTTT	CASSPPGGDNQPQHF
TRBV6-4	.	TRBJ1-2	.	TGTGCCAGCAGTGTCTCCAGGGGCTCTAATATTCACGGCTACACCTTC	CASSVSRGSNIHGYTF
TRBV27	TRBD1	TRBJ2-6	.	TGTGCCAGCAGGACAGGGGCCTCTGGGGCCAACGTCCTGACTTTC	CASRTGASGANVLTF
TRBV6-5	.	TRBJ2-7	.	TGTGCCAGCAGCAAGACAGAAGCCTACGAGCAGTACTTC	CASSKTEAYEQYF
TRBV19	.	TRBJ1-6	once	TGTGCCACAAGACAGGCTCTAGGTTCACCCCTCCACTTT	CATRQALGSPLHF
TRBV25-1	TRBD1	TRBJ1-4	.	TGTGCCAGCAGCCAGACAGGGTATCTTGCAACTAATGAAAAACTGTTTTTT	CASSQTGYLATNEKLFF
TRBV11-2	.	TRBJ2-1	.	TGTGCCAGCAGCTTCCGTGGGGCCCGCTCCTACAATGAGCAGTTCTTC	CASSFRGARSYNEQFF
TRBV24-1	.	TRBJ1-1	.	TGTGCCACCAGTGAAGATACTGGTGCTGAAGCTTTCTTT	CATSEDTGAEAFF
TRBV27	.	TRBJ2-3	.	TGTGCCAGCAGTTTTGGTCTAGCATCAGATACGCAGTATTTT	CASSFGLASDTQYF